The 24 T cell receptor beta chains listed next were all sequenced from one sample in a study of identifying expanded T cells in peripheral blood. Using immunoSEQ multiplex PCR, the repertoire was profiled, and TCRdb retains in-frame clones only, with some absent. The data show about 89,000 clones, approximately 86% seen once. The sequenced material came from blood. The receptors come from a person aged 18 to 70 in good health.

This chain connects TRBV5-6 to TRBJ2-4; D not certain. The ends were cut back, 0 bases at V and 0 bases at J, with 1 base in the middle. This CDR3 has 13 amino acids. Germline V lookup: CDR1 SGHDT, CDR2 YYEEEE. The DNA of the CDR3 is TGTGCCAGCAGCTTGGGAGCCAAAAACATTCAGTACTTC. It translates to CASSLGAKNIQYF. Variable domain in full (rest from reference TRBV5-6 and TRBJ2-4): DAGVTQSPTHLIKTRGQQVTLRCSPKSGHDTVSWYQQALGQGPQFIFQYYEEEERQRGNFPDRFSGHQFPNYSSELNVNALLLGDSALYLCASSLGAKNIQYFGAGTRLSVL.

V gene TRBV6-5 combines with J gene TRBJ1-3; D is unresolved. This CDR3 has 16 amino acids. V gave up 0 bases and J gave up 0 bases, with 9 bases separating them. Looked up from germline, CDR1 is MNHEY and CDR2 is SVGAGI. The CDR3 nucleotides are TGTGCCAGCAGTTACTCGAGGCGGAGCTCTGGAAACACCATATATTTT. Amino acid sequence: CASSYSRRSSGNTIYF.

The chain carries TRBV5-5 and TRBJ2-7; D is unresolved. Germline values: CDR1 SGHKS, CDR2 YYEKEE (reference sequence). With 1 base removed from V and 4 bases from J, the gap between germline ends came to 15 bases. The length of the CDR3 is 15 residues. The CDR3 DNA is TGTGCCAGCAGCTTGAGGTGGCAGGAACAATACGAGCAGTACTTC. It encodes CASSLRWQEQYEQYF.

The chain combines TRBV5-4 with TRBJ1-2, with D maybe TRBD1 (5 bases). The V and J ends lost 0 bases and 5 bases respectively, with 8 bases between them. Germline values: CDR1 SGHNT, CDR2 YYREEE (reference sequence). The CDR3 runs to 13 residues. This chain's CDR3 is CASSLDRKYGYTF. The CDR3, as DNA: TGTGCCAGCAGCTTGGACAGGAAATATGGCTACACCTTC.

The chain has TRBV5-4 and TRBJ1-2; weak D call: TRBD1 (5 bases). Trimming shortened V by 0 bases and J by 7 bases, and 10 bases separated the two germline ends. Germline CDR1 reads SGHNT; CDR2 reads YYREEE (reference sequence). CDR3 size: 13 residues. The CDR3 sequence: CASSLGGVAGYTF. CDR3 sequence (DNA): TGTGCCAGCAGCTTGGGGGGGGTGGCTGGCTACACCTTC.

The chain joins TRBV9 to TRBJ2-3; 14 nucleotides line up with TRBD2. The CDR3 consists of 18 residues. V gave up 0 bases and J gave up 1 base; unmatched junction bases: 4. Germline CDR1 reads SGDLS; CDR2 reads YYNGEE. The CDR3, as DNA: TGTGCCAGCAGCGTAGGGACTAGCGGGGGGCTTGGCACAGATACGCAGTATTTT. This translates into CASSVGTSGGLGTDTQYF.

This chain uses TRBV6-6 with TRBJ1-6; no definite D call. Trimming took off 3 bases at V and 7 bases at J, with 16 bases between the two ends. Germline V gives CDR1 MNHNY, CDR2 SVGAGI (reference sequence). This CDR3 region has 16 residues. The CDR3 sequence is CASSYGRAQNNSPLHF. As DNA, the CDR3 is TGTGCCAGCAGTTATGGTCGTGCACAGAACAATTCACCCCTCCACTTT.

The rearrangement joins TRBV6-6 to TRBJ1-3, with D uncertain. CDR3 length equals 15 residues. V lost 2 bases and J lost 2, with 10 bases in between. CDR1 MNHNY and CDR2 SVGAGI come from the germline V gene (reference sequence). This CDR3 reads CASSYPGDPGNTIYF. CDR3 DNA sequence: TGTGCCAGCAGTTACCCCGGCGACCCTGGAAACACCATATATTTT.

Only one count was recorded for this clone. This chain joins TRBV7-9 and TRBJ1-3; TRBD1 matches at 7 bases. With V trimmed by 5 bases and J by 2 bases, 6 bases remained unmatched. Germline CDR1 is SEHNR and CDR2 is FQNEAQ (reference sequence). There are 15 residues in the CDR3. Here the CDR3 reads CASSTGTDPGNTIYF. The DNA of the CDR3 is TGTGCCAGCAGCACTGGGACAGATCCTGGAAACACCATATATTTT. Variable domain in full (rest from reference TRBV7-9 and TRBJ1-3): DTGVSQNPRHKITKRGQNVTFRCDPISEHNRLYWYRQTLGQGPEFLTYFQNEAQLEKSRLLSDRFSAERPKGSFSTLEIQRTEQGDSAMYLCASSTGTDPGNTIYFGEGSWLTVV.

The chain recombines TRBV6-6 with TRBJ1-3, with 8 nucleotides matching TRBD1. Trimming removed 6 bases from V and 4 bases from J; junction bases left unmatched: 11. Germline V gives CDR1 MNHNY, CDR2 SVGAGI (reference sequence). The CDR3 is 16 residues long. The CDR3 sequence is CASSTGQGRRGNTIYF. The DNA of the CDR3 is TGTGCCAGCAGCACCGGACAGGGTCGGCGCGGAAACACCATATATTTT.

V usage is TRBV4-1 and J usage is TRBJ2-3; D may match TRBD1 or TRBD2 (5 bases each). Trimming stripped 6 bases from V and 2 bases from J, with 15 bases between. The CDR3 sequence is 15 residues long. CDR1 and CDR2 from the germline V gene are MGHRA and YSYEKL. Here the CDR3 reads CASRLSGTYTDTQYF. CDR3 DNA sequence: TGCGCCAGCAGACTATCCGGGACCTACACAGATACGCAGTATTTT.

This chain joins TRBV5-5 and TRBJ1-1, with 9 bases identical to TRBD1. The CDR3 totals 18 residues. With V trimmed by 0 bases and J by 1 base, 10 bases remained unmatched. Per the germline V gene, CDR1 is SGHKS and CDR2 is YYEKEE (reference sequence). The CDR3 spells CASSLGFTGGGRNTEAFF. For the CDR3, the DNA is TGTGCCAGCAGCTTGGGGTTTACAGGGGGCGGAAGGAACACTGAAGCTTTCTTT.

This chain joins TRBV7-2 and TRBJ2-2; D not certain. CDR1 SGHTA and CDR2 FQGNSA come from the germline V gene. The V end lost 1 base, the J end lost 2 bases, and 2 bases lay between the germline ends. The CDR3 covers 13 residues. CDR3 DNA: TGTGCCAGCAGCTTAGATAACACCGGGGAGCTGTTTTTT. Translation: CASSLDNTGELFF.

This clone appeared a single time. The chain couples TRBV7-2 to TRBJ2-7; the D gene is possibly TRBD1 (6 bases). Trimming pared 6 bases from V and 1 base from J, leaving 13 bases between. This CDR3 region has 14 residues. Germline-derived CDR1 and CDR2 are SGHTA and FQGNSA. As DNA, the CDR3 is TGTGCCAGCAGTTATAGGGGGTTTTCCTACGAGCAGTACTTC. This codes for CASSYRGFSYEQYF.

This clone has just one count. The chain's CDR3 is CASSIEISGTSRPFF. The CDR3 coding sequence is TGTGCCAGTAGTATAGAGATTTCAGGGACCTCCCGCCCGTTCTTC. The chain employs TRBV19 and TRBJ2-1, with D perhaps TRBD1 or TRBD2 (5 bases each). V shed 0 bases and J shed 15 bases, with 21 bases lying between them. There are 15 residues in the CDR3. Germline V gene sequence: CDR1 LNHDA, CDR2 SQIVND (reference sequence).

The V gene is TRBV7-8, the J gene TRBJ1-1; no definite D call. Between the trimmed V and J ends, which lost 1 base and 8 bases, there was a span of 8 bases. CDR1 and CDR2 from the germline V gene are SGHVS and FQNEAQ. There are 12 residues in the CDR3. CDR3 coding DNA: TGTGCCAGCAGCTTAGTTCTGGGAGAAGCTTTCTTT. The encoded protein is CASSLVLGEAFF. The whole variable domain, filled in from reference TRBV7-8 and TRBJ1-1, reads GAGVSQSPRYKVAKRGQDVALRCDPISGHVSLFWYQQALGQGPEFLTYFQNEAQLDKSGLPSDRFFAERPEGSVSTLKIQRTQQEDSAVYLCASSLVLGEAFFGQGTRLTVV.

The chain links TRBV10-3 to TRBJ1-2; D is uncertain. The CDR3 spans 13 residues. Germline assignment: CDR1 ENHRY and CDR2 SYGVKD. The V end lost 8 bases, the J end lost 0 bases, and 10 bases lay between the germline ends. CDR3 in amino acids: CAIYTKANYGYTF. The DNA of the CDR3 is TGTGCCATCTATACCAAAGCTAACTATGGCTACACCTTC.

The rearrangement links TRBV19 to TRBJ2-3, with D possibly being TRBD1 or TRBD2 (5 bases each). Trimming cost V 3 bases and J 3 bases, with 13 bases left between them. The germline V gene encodes CDR1 LNHDA and CDR2 SQIVND (reference sequence). The CDR3 sequence is 15 residues long. The CDR3 region is CASSIGTQRTDTQYF. The CDR3 nucleotides read TGTGCCAGTAGTATTGGGACCCAAAGAACAGATACGCAGTATTTT.

The chain carries TRBV27 and TRBJ1-2; D is undetermined. CDR1 MNHEY and CDR2 SMNVEV come from the germline V gene (reference sequence). The CDR3 has 15 amino acids. The germline V and J ends were trimmed by 3 bases and 7 bases, with 18 bases remaining between them. CDR3 bases: TGTGCCAGCAGTTTCTATACGACCAGTGAGTTTGGCTACACCTTC. Protein product: CASSFYTTSEFGYTF.

This chain uses TRBV7-9 with TRBJ1-6, with unresolved D. Germline V lookup: CDR1 SEHNR, CDR2 FQNEAQ (reference sequence). The CDR3 is made up of 15 amino acids. V dropped 1 base and J dropped 8 bases, with 12 bases sitting between them. The CDR3 DNA reads TGTGCCAGCAGCTTAGAGGCGGTCGGGTATTCACCCCTCCACTTT. Its translation is CASSLEAVGYSPLHF.

The V and J genes are TRBV5-1 and TRBJ2-5, with 9 positions matching TRBD1. With V trimmed by 4 bases and J by 4 bases, 14 bases remained unmatched. The CDR3 loop spans 17 amino acids. Germline CDR1 SGHRS, CDR2 YFSETQ. CDR3 in DNA: TGCGCCAGCAGCCCGGAGAGGACAGGGGTCCTTGGAGAGACCCAGTACTTC. It codes for CASSPERTGVLGETQYF.

In its sample, this clone was seen once. The CDR3 nucleotides read TGTGCCAGCAGAAGGCGGGCAGACAGCACTGAAGCTTTCTTT. Its protein product is CASRRRADSTEAFF. This rearrangement joins TRBV2 to TRBJ1-1, with D possibly matching TRBD1 (5 bases). Trimming removed 6 bases at V and 4 bases at J, with 15 bases between. This CDR3 spans 14 amino acids. CDR1 is SNHLY, CDR2 FYNNEI, per germline. The whole variable domain, remainder taken from reference TRBV2 and TRBJ1-1, is EPEVTQTPSHQVTQMGQEVILRCVPISNHLYFYWYRQILGQKVEFLVSFYNNEISEKSEIFDDQFSVERPDGSNFTLKIRSTKLEDSAMYFCASRRRADSTEAFFGQGTRLTVV.

The chain is built from TRBV30 and TRBJ2-7; D may match TRBD1 or TRBD2 (5 bases each). Germline lookup yields CDR1 GTSNPN and CDR2 SVGIG (reference sequence). There are 12 residues in the CDR3. V was shortened by 3 bases and J by 12 bases, with 18 bases between the two germline ends. Here the CDR3 DNA reads TGTGCCTGGAGCCTCACGGGACCCCACAGGTACTTC. Protein sequence: CAWSLTGPHRYF. The full variable domain, with the rest looked up from reference TRBV30 and TRBJ2-7, is SQTIHQWPATLVQPVGSPLSLECTVEGTSNPNLYWYRQAAGRGLQLLFYSVGIGQISSEVPQNLSASRPQDRQFILSSKKLLLSDSGFYLCAWSLTGPHRYFGPGTRLTVT.

Concerning this clone itself: Its ends do not fully match the called genes, so a read error is possible. The gene calls are TRBV4-1 and TRBJ1-5; 7 bases are shared with TRBD1. Germline V gene lookup returns CDR1 MGHRA and CDR2 YSYEKL. CDR3 length: 16 residues. The CDR3 here is CASSQEQGSRNQPQHF. Here the CDR3 DNA reads TGCGCCAGCAGCCAAGAACAGGGGTCGCGGAATCAACCCCAGCATTTT.